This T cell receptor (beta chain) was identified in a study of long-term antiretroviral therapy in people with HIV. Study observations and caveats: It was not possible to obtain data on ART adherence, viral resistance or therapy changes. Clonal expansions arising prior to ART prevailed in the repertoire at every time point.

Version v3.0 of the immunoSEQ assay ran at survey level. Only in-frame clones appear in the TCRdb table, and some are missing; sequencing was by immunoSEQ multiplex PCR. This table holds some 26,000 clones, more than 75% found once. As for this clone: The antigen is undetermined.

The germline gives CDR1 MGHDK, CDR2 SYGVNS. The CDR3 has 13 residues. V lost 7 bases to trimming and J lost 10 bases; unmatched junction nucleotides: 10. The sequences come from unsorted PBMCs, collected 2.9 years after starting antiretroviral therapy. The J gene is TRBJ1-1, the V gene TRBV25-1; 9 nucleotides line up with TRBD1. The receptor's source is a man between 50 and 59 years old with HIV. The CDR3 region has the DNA TGTGCCAGCACAGAGCCCTACAGGGGGCGAGCTTTCTTT. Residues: CASTEPYRGRAFF. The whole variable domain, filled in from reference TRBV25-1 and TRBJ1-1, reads EADIYQTPRYLVIGTGKKITLECSQTMGHDKMYWYQQDPGMELHLIHYSYGVNSTEKGDLSSESTVSRIRTEHFPLTLESARPSHTSQYLCASTEPYRGRAFFGQGTRLTVV.